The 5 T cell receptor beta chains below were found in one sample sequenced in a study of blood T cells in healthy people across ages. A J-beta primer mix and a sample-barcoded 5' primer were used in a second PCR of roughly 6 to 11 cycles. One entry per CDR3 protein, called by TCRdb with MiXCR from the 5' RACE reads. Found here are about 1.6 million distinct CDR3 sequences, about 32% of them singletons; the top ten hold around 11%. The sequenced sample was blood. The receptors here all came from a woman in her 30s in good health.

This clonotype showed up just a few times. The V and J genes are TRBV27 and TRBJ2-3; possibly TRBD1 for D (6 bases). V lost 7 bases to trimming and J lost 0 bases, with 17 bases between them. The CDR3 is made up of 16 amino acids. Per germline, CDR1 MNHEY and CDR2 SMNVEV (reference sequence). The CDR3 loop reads CASTPAPGASTDTQYF. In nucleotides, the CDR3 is TGTGCCAGCACCCCCGCGCCAGGGGCTAGCACAGATACGCAGTATTTT.

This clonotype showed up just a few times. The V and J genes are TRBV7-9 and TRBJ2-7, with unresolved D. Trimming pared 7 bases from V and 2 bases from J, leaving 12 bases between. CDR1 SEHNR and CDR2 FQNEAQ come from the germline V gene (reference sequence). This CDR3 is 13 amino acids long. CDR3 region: CASNGDTTYEQYF. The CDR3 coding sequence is TGTGCCAGCAACGGAGACACAACCTACGAGCAGTACTTC. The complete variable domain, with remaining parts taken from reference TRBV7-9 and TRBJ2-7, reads DTGVSQNPRHKITKRGQNVTFRCDPISEHNRLYWYRQTLGQGPEFLTYFQNEAQLEKSRLLSDRFSAERPKGSFSTLEIQRTEQGDSAMYLCASNGDTTYEQYFGPGTRLTVT.

The CDR3 protein is CASSQDLGRPSYNEQFF. The CDR3 bases are TGCGCCAGCAGCCAAGATTTGGGGCGCCCCTCCTACAATGAGCAGTTCTTC. The chain links TRBV4-1 to TRBJ2-1; D is perhaps TRBD1 (5 bases). Trimming stripped 0 bases from V and 0 bases from J, with 12 bases between. The CDR3 loop spans 17 amino acids. Germline values: CDR1 MGHRA, CDR2 YSYEKL.

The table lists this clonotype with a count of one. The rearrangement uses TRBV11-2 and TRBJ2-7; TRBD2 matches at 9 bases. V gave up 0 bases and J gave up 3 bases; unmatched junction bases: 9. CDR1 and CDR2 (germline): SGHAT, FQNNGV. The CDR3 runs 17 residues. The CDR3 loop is CASSLEYSSGIFYEQYF. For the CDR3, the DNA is TGTGCCAGCAGCTTAGAATATTCTAGCGGGATTTTCTACGAGCAGTACTTC.

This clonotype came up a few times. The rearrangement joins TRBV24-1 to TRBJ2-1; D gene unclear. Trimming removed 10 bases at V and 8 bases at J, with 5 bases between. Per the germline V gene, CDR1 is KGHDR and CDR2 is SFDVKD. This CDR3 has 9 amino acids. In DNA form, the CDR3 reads TGTGCCACGGGGTATGAGCAGTTCTTC. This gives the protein CATGYEQFF.